A selection of T cell receptor beta chains follows, all from one sample in a study of cytomegalovirus exposure and HLA in healthy donors. Sequencing used immunoSEQ multiplex PCR; TCRdb keeps in-frame clones, though not all of them. The repertoire holds approximately 190,000 clones, with roughly four fifths as singletons. The specimen sequenced was PBMCs. These receptor sequences come from a woman aged 25 to 45 in good health and CMV-seropositive. The CDR3 runs from the conserved cysteine through the conserved F or W. D genes are given only for firm matches. Only some rows state a clone size, as once, few, many or a class for expanded clones.

cdr3_aa,cdr3_nt,d_call,clone_size,v_call,j_call
CAISEGTDIYEQYF,TGTGCCATCAGTGAAGGGACAGACATCTACGAGCAGTACTTC,TRBD1,.,TRBV10-3,TRBJ2-7
CASSGQGNTEAFF,TGTGCCAGCAGTGGACAGGGGAACACTGAAGCTTTCTTT,TRBD1,few,TRBV2,TRBJ1-1
CASSPTRERGYTF,TGTGCCAGCTCACCGACCAGGGAACGGGGCTACACCTTC,.,.,TRBV18,TRBJ1-2
CASSLNRFRVRQPQHF,TGTGCCAGCAGCTTAAATCGGTTCAGGGTTAGGCAGCCCCAGCATTTT,.,.,TRBV7-8,TRBJ1-5
CASSSRDRGTTIYF,TGTGCCAGCAGCTCTCGGGACAGGGGCACCACCATATATTTT,TRBD1,.,TRBV7-8,TRBJ1-3
CASSFRAAEETQYF,TGCGCCAGCAGCTTCAGGGCCGCGGAAGAGACCCAGTACTTC,.,once,TRBV5-1,TRBJ2-5
CASSWTGNTGELFF,TGCGCCAGCAGCTGGACAGGGAACACCGGGGAGCTGTTTTTT,TRBD1,.,TRBV5-1,TRBJ2-2
CASSDSEQYF,TGTGCCAGCAGTGACTCCGAGCAGTACTTC,.,.,TRBV6-1,TRBJ2-7
CASSLARTGNNEQFF,TGTGCCAGCAGCTTAGCCAGGACAGGGAACAATGAGCAGTTCTTC,TRBD1,.,TRBV7-9,TRBJ2-1
CAISEGPGLGSPLHF,TGTGCCATCAGTGAGGGTCCAGGGTTAGGTTCACCCCTCCACTTT,.,.,TRBV10-3,TRBJ1-6
CASRDRGFSYNEQFF,TGTGCCAGCAGAGACAGGGGTTTCTCCTACAATGAGCAGTTCTTC,TRBD1,once,TRBV6-5,TRBJ2-1
CATSRDGGLGDYGYTF,TGTGCCACCAGCAGAGATGGAGGGCTCGGTGACTATGGCTACACCTTC,.,.,TRBV15,TRBJ1-2
CASSQDLLAKNIQYF,TGCGCCAGCAGCCAAGACCTCCTAGCCAAAAACATTCAGTACTTC,.,few,TRBV4-1,TRBJ2-4
CASSSPRFYEQYF,TGTGCCAGCAGCTCGCCGAGGTTTTACGAGCAGTACTTC,.,few,TRBV5-6,TRBJ2-7
CATGKREQFF,TGTGCCACCGGCAAGCGGGAGCAGTTCTTC,.,few,TRBV10-3,TRBJ2-1
CASSPGRRLAKNIQYF,TGTGCCAGCAGCCCAGGGAGGCGGTTAGCCAAAAACATTCAGTACTTC,.,.,TRBV5-4,TRBJ2-4
CASSIGGRPTDTQYF,TGTGCCAGTAGTATAGGCGGCAGACCCACAGATACGCAGTATTTT,.,few,TRBV19,TRBJ2-3
CASSGTGWREKLFF,TGTGCCAGCAGTGGGACAGGGTGGCGAGAAAAACTGTTTTTT,TRBD1,.,TRBV2,TRBJ1-4
CASSLAQGANTEAFF,TGCGCCAGCAGCTTGGCTCAGGGGGCGAACACTGAAGCTTTCTTT,TRBD1,.,TRBV5-1,TRBJ1-1
CASSQDKGTVKGTDTQYF,TGTGCCAGCAGCCAAGATAAAGGGACAGTCAAAGGTACAGATACGCAGTATTTT,TRBD1,.,TRBV14,TRBJ2-3
CASRTTGDTEAFF,TGTGCCAGCAGAACGACGGGGGACACTGAAGCTTTCTTT,.,few,TRBV7-2,TRBJ1-1
CASSLRDRAVEKLFF,TGTGCCAGTAGTCTCCGGGACAGGGCCGTAGAAAAACTGTTTTTT,TRBD1,.,TRBV19,TRBJ1-4
CASSQAGANVLTF,TGTGCCAGCAGCCAGGCGGGGGCCAACGTCCTGACTTTC,.,.,TRBV11-2,TRBJ2-6